Below, 26 T cell receptor beta chains from the same sample are listed, as sequenced in a study of T cell responses to AZD1222 COVID-19 vaccine. Clones were sequenced by immunoSEQ multiplex PCR, and TCRdb holds only the in-frame ones, with some missing. The table shows tens of thousands of clones, with around 84% occurring only once. Sequences were derived from peripheral blood, sampled on day 0 of AZD1222 vaccination. These TCRs come from an adult in good health.

The gene calls are TRBV11-2 and TRBJ2-7; 7 bases line up with TRBD2. There are 15 residues in the CDR3. Germline V gives CDR1 SGHAT, CDR2 FQNNGV. With 0 bases clipped from V and 2 bases from J, the junction kept 4 bases outside the gene matches. CDR3 nucleotide sequence: TGTGCCAGCAGCTTAGAGTTGGGACTAACCTACGAGCAGTACTTC. It specifies CASSLELGLTYEQYF.

This sequence joins TRBV11-3 and TRBJ1-3; no clear D. With 5 bases removed from V and 1 base from J, the gap between germline ends came to 27 bases. The germline V gene has CDR1 SGHNT and CDR2 YENEEA. The CDR3 consists of 20 residues. CDR3 protein: CASSPLSSSSGRPSGNTIYF. CDR3 DNA: TGTGCCAGCAGCCCTCTTTCTTCCTCCTCCGGACGGCCGTCTGGAAACACCATATATTTT. Looking up the rest from reference TRBV11-3 and TRBJ1-3 gives the full variable domain: EAGVVQSPRYKIIEKKQPVAFWCNPISGHNTLYWYLQNLGQGPELLIRYENEEAVDDSQLPKDRFSAERLKGVDSTLKIQPAELGDSAVYLCASSPLSSSSGRPSGNTIYFGEGSWLTVV.

The table lists this clone with a few counts. V is TRBV5-1 and J is TRBJ1-1, with a tentative D call TRBD1 (6 bases). The V gene's germline CDR1 is SGHRS and CDR2 YFSETQ. V lost 0 bases and J lost 3, with 12 bases in between. The CDR3 is 15 residues long. CDR3 region: CASSLVGGPDTEAFF. The CDR3 DNA follows: TGCGCCAGCAGCTTGGTGGGGGGGCCTGACACTGAAGCTTTCTTT. Supplemented by reference TRBV5-1 and TRBJ1-1, the full variable domain reads KAGVTQTPRYLIKTRGQQVTLSCSPISGHRSVSWYQQTPGQGLQFLFEYFSETQRNKGNFPGRFSGRQFSNSRSEMNVSTLELGDSALYLCASSLVGGPDTEAFFGQGTRLTVV.

The V call is TRBV29-1, the J call TRBJ2-7; the D is unclear. CDR1 and CDR2 (germline): SQVTM, ANQGSEA. Between the trimmed V and J ends, which lost 4 bases and 0 bases, there was a span of 10 bases. This CDR3 has 13 amino acids. In DNA, the CDR3 is TGCAGCGTTGGATCCGCGCTCTCCTACGAGCAGTACTTC. It codes for CSVGSALSYEQYF.

V and J are TRBV19 and TRBJ2-3; TRBD1 aligns across 7 bases. Losses at the gene ends were 5 bases for V and 0 bases for J; bases not matched to a gene: 8. The CDR3 has 16 residues. Germline V gives CDR1 LNHDA, CDR2 SQIVND (reference sequence). CDR3 DNA: TGTGCCAGTAGTCGACAGGGACCACAAAGCACAGATACGCAGTATTTT. Amino acids: CASSRQGPQSTDTQYF.

This chain connects TRBV11-2 to TRBJ1-2; D is possibly TRBD1 (6 bases). The CDR3 sequence is 14 residues long. Germline assignment: CDR1 SGHAT and CDR2 FQNNGV. V was clipped by 4 bases and J by 7 bases, with 16 bases between them. CDR3 region: CASSSGAGASGYTF. CDR3 nucleotides: TGTGCCAGCAGCTCGGGGGCAGGGGCGTCTGGCTACACCTTC.

The chain recombines TRBV27 with TRBJ2-2; no clear D gene. Trimming left V 7 bases short and J 0 bases short, with 9 bases between. This CDR3 spans 14 amino acids. Germline assignment: CDR1 MNHEY and CDR2 SMNVEV (reference sequence). CDR3 nucleotides: TGTGCCAGCAACGGGCGCTCGAACACCGGGGAGCTGTTTTTT. Translation: CASNGRSNTGELFF.

The chain joins TRBV13 to TRBJ2-7; TRBD1 matches at 7 bases. The CDR3 is 14 amino acids. V gave up 5 bases and J gave up 1 base; unmatched junction bases: 5. From germline, CDR1 is PRHDT and CDR2 FYEKMQ (reference sequence). The CDR3 DNA follows: TGTGCCAGCAGCCCGAGACAGGGTTCCTACGAGCAGTACTTC. It yields the protein CASSPRQGSYEQYF. Looking up the rest from reference TRBV13 and TRBJ2-7 gives the full variable domain: AAGVIQSPRHLIKEKRETATLKCYPIPRHDTVYWYQQGPGQDPQFLISFYEKMQSDKGSIPDRFSAQQFSDYHSELNMSSLELGDSALYFCASSPRQGSYEQYFGPGTRLTVT.

The chain links TRBV3-1 (or the pseudogene TRBV3-2) to TRBJ2-1; no firm D call. The V end was cut by 2 bases, the J end by 9 bases, with 5 bases between. Germline CDR1 reads LGHDT; CDR2 reads YNNKEL (reference sequence). The CDR3 runs to 11 residues. CDR3 sequence (DNA): TGTGCCAGCAGCCAATCGACTGAGCAGTTCTTC. It codes for CASSQSTEQFF.

The J gene is TRBJ1-2, the V gene TRBV11-2; D may be TRBD1 (6 bases). The V end lost 8 bases, the J end lost 1 base, and 14 bases lay between the germline ends. Germline CDR1 SGHAT, CDR2 FQNNGV. This CDR3 has 14 amino acids. The CDR3 coding sequence is TGTGCCAGCGGGGCGGACAGAGTTAACTATGGCTACACCTTC. As protein: CASGADRVNYGYTF.

The chain recombines TRBV27 with TRBJ2-5, with 8 bases matching TRBD1. Germline CDR1 reads MNHEY; CDR2 reads SMNVEV (reference sequence). Unmatched junction bases numbered 10, after V lost 8 bases and J lost 5 bases. The CDR3 totals 14 residues. The CDR3 region is CASQTGVGPETQYF. The CDR3, as DNA: TGTGCCAGCCAGACAGGGGTGGGGCCGGAGACCCAGTACTTC.

This clone was detected a few times. The chain couples TRBV5-4 to TRBJ1-2; a weak D match, TRBD1 (5 bases). The CDR3 loop spans 18 amino acids. V lost 0 bases, J lost 0 bases, and 18 bases lay in between. Germline-derived CDR1 and CDR2 are SGHNT and YYREEE (reference sequence). In DNA form, the CDR3 reads TGTGCCAGCAGCTTGGGAGGGCAGGGACGACCTTCTAACTATGGCTACACCTTC. This sequence encodes CASSLGGQGRPSNYGYTF. The full variable domain, rest sourced from reference TRBV5-4 and TRBJ1-2, is ETGVTQSPTHLIKTRGQQVTLRCSSQSGHNTVSWYQQALGQGPQFIFQYYREEENGRGNFPPRFSGLQFPNYSSELNVNALELDDSALYLCASSLGGQGRPSNYGYTFGSGTRLTVV.

The chain employs TRBV9 and TRBJ2-7; either TRBD1 or TRBD2 may fit D (5 bases each). Germline CDR1 is SGDLS and CDR2 is YYNGEE. The CDR3 is made up of 13 amino acids. V lost 4 bases to trimming and J lost 2 bases, with 10 bases between them. The CDR3 loop reads CASSRDEPYEQYF. CDR3 coding DNA: TGTGCCAGCAGCCGGGACGAGCCCTACGAGCAGTACTTC.

CDR3 DNA sequence: TGTGCCAGTGTTGGGACAGGGGATGTGTCTAACTATGGCTACACCTTC. This sequence encodes CASVGTGDVSNYGYTF. The chain is built from TRBV19 and TRBJ1-2; 10 nucleotides line up with TRBD1. There are 16 residues in the CDR3. Germline loops: CDR1 LNHDA, CDR2 SQIVND (reference sequence). J lost 0 bases, V lost 8 bases, and 9 bases had no gene match.

J is TRBJ1-1 and V is TRBV27; 7 bases are a match to TRBD1. The CDR3 length is 15 residues. V shed 2 bases, J shed 4 bases, and the junction held 7 bases outside the gene matches. Germline values: CDR1 MNHEY, CDR2 SMNVEV (reference sequence). The CDR3 DNA is TGTGCCAGCAGTTTACAGGGGGAATTGAGCACTGAAGCTTTCTTT. It yields the protein CASSLQGELSTEAFF.

J is TRBJ2-2 and V is TRBV5-1; 7 bases are a match to TRBD1. Germline V gene sequence: CDR1 SGHRS, CDR2 YFSETQ. The CDR3 has 16 residues. V lost 0 bases to trimming and J lost 2 bases; unmatched junction nucleotides: 4. The chain's CDR3 is CASSLGAGGNTGELFF. CDR3 DNA sequence: TGCGCCAGCAGCTTGGGGGCAGGGGGAAACACCGGGGAGCTGTTTTTT.

This clone was counted only a few times. The V and J genes are TRBV7-9 and TRBJ1-2; D gene unclear. CDR1 and CDR2 (germline): SEHNR, FQNEAQ (reference sequence). Trimming left V 5 bases short and J 8 bases short, with 15 bases between. The CDR3 covers 13 residues. The CDR3 loop is CASSETYAGGYTF. CDR3 coding DNA: TGTGCCAGCAGCGAAACCTACGCGGGCGGCTACACCTTC. The entire variable domain, with the rest obtained from reference TRBV7-9 and TRBJ1-2, is as follows: DTGVSQNPRHKITKRGQNVTFRCDPISEHNRLYWYRQTLGQGPEFLTYFQNEAQLEKSRLLSDRFSAERPKGSFSTLEIQRTEQGDSAMYLCASSETYAGGYTFGSGTRLTVV.

The chain joins TRBV24-1 to TRBJ1-2, with D possibly matching TRBD1 (6 bases). The CDR3 is 14 residues long. CDR1 is KGHDR, CDR2 SFDVKD, per germline. V lost 4 bases and J lost 8, with 16 bases in between. The CDR3 nucleotides are TGTGCCACCAGTGACTCGCAGGGGCGGCAGGGCTACACCTTC. Protein: CATSDSQGRQGYTF.

The V call is TRBV3-1 (or the pseudogene TRBV3-2), the J call TRBJ2-1; tentatively, D is TRBD1 (5 bases). From germline, CDR1 is LGHDT and CDR2 YNNKEL (reference sequence). V lost 1 base and J lost 7, with 5 bases in between. The CDR3 has 12 residues. The CDR3 loop is CASSQAGNEQFF. CDR3 coding DNA: TGTGCCAGCAGCCAAGCAGGGAATGAGCAGTTCTTC.

CDR3 amino acids: CASSIRLNTYNEQFF. The CDR3 DNA sequence: TGTGCCAGTAGTATAAGACTAAACACCTACAATGAGCAGTTCTTC. The chain links TRBV19 to TRBJ2-1, with D maybe TRBD2 (5 bases). V lost 2 bases, J lost 2 bases, and 10 bases lay in between. Germline V gene lookup returns CDR1 LNHDA and CDR2 SQIVND (reference sequence). The CDR3 totals 15 residues. Full variable domain (rest looked up from reference TRBV19 and TRBJ2-1): DGGITQSPKYLFRKEGQNVTLSCEQNLNHDAMYWYRQDPGQGLRLIYYSQIVNDFQKGDIAEGYSVSREKKESFPLTVTSAQKNPTAFYLCASSIRLNTYNEQFFGPGTRLTVL.

The chain employs TRBV2 and TRBJ1-2; D is possibly TRBD1 (6 bases). Germline V gene data show CDR1 as SNHLY and CDR2 as FYNNEI. The V and J ends lost 1 base and 8 bases respectively, with 11 bases between them. The CDR3 contains 13 residues. In DNA, the CDR3 is TGTGCCAGCAGTGAAGTGCAGGGGTGGGGCTACACCTTC. Protein product: CASSEVQGWGYTF.

The count of this clone is one. The V and J genes are TRBV27 and TRBJ1-1; D possibly corresponds to TRBD1 (6 bases). Germline V lookup: CDR1 MNHEY, CDR2 SMNVEV (reference sequence). The CDR3 has 15 residues. The V end lost 5 bases, the J end lost 0 bases, and 13 bases lay between the germline ends. CDR3 sequence reads: CASSLQGFLNTEAFF. The CDR3 DNA reads TGTGCCAGCAGTCTCCAGGGGTTTTTGAACACTGAAGCTTTCTTT.

The rearrangement links TRBV29-1 to TRBJ1-4; 8 nucleotides match TRBD1. In germline, CDR1 is SQVTM, CDR2 ANQGSEA. Trimming at V came to 7 bases and at J to 7 bases, leaving 11 bases not matched to a gene. This CDR3 has 14 residues. The chain's CDR3 is CSAVPGGDGEKLFF. CDR3 coding DNA: TGCAGCGCGGTTCCAGGGGGCGATGGTGAAAAACTGTTTTTT.

This clone has a handful of counts. V gene TRBV7-2 combines with J gene TRBJ2-1, with unresolved D. There are 15 residues in the CDR3. CDR1 and CDR2 from the germline V gene are SGHTA and FQGNSA. With 0 bases removed from V and 0 bases from J, the gap between germline ends came to 6 bases. CDR3 protein: CASSLAEFSYNEQFF. The CDR3 DNA reads TGTGCCAGCAGCTTAGCAGAATTCTCCTACAATGAGCAGTTCTTC.

The V gene is TRBV4-1, the J gene TRBJ2-1; D is unclear. Trimming left V 0 bases short and J 7 bases short, with 13 bases between. This CDR3 is built from 15 residues. Per germline, CDR1 MGHRA and CDR2 YSYEKL. The CDR3 loop reads CASSQDLAEYNEQFF. In DNA form, the CDR3 reads TGCGCCAGCAGCCAAGATCTGGCGGAATATAATGAGCAGTTCTTC.

This chain links TRBV11-2 with TRBJ2-7; 8 bases are shared with TRBD1. Germline V gene sequence: CDR1 SGHAT, CDR2 FQNNGV. The CDR3 sequence is 17 residues long. The V and J ends lost 1 base and 5 bases, in that order; junction bases with no gene match: 13. CDR3 coding DNA: TGTGCCAGCAGCTTAGGAAGAGGCAGGGGGCCCGGGAACGAGCAGTACTTC. Translating gives CASSLGRGRGPGNEQYF.